This TCR beta chain was sequenced for a study of cytomegalovirus exposure and HLA in healthy donors. This CDR3 is built from 14 residues. CDR1 and CDR2 (germline): SNHLY, FYNNEI. Trimming left V 6 bases short and J 4 bases short, with 13 bases between. Primers: 60 Vbeta forward and 13 Jbeta reverse. Method: immunoSEQ multiplex PCR; TCRdb's copy keeps in-frame clones and lacks some. The sample contains roughly 110,000 clones, 70% to 80% of which appear only once. Study-wide points: TCR beta V- and J-gene trimming, according to a later analysis, was linked to a missense DCLRE1C variant. With high specificity and sensitivity, the classifier reportedly diagnosed cytomegalovirus status.

Regarding this clone: The target antigen is unknown.

The rearrangement uses TRBV2 and TRBJ1-5; TRBD1 might be the D (5 bases). This clonotype originated in a human donor in good health. The sample comprised PBMCs. CDR3 in amino acids: CASRGTSGNQPQHF. The CDR3 DNA sequence: TGTGCCAGCAGGGGGACTTCAGGGAATCAGCCCCAGCATTTT.